Each of the 8 T cell receptor beta chains below was sequenced from the same sample in a study of T cell responses to AZD1222 COVID-19 vaccine. Clones were read by immunoSEQ multiplex PCR, and TCRdb kept only the in-frame ones, dropping some. The table includes about 120,000 clones, approximately 88% detected once. Specimen: peripheral blood, collected 28 days after the second AZD1222 dose. The receptors were sampled from an adult who received the AZD1222 COVID-19 vaccine.

The chain is built from TRBV11-2 and TRBJ2-1; 7 positions match TRBD1. Trimming took 9 bases from V and 4 from J; bases not matched to a gene: 6. Per germline, CDR1 SGHAT and CDR2 FQNNGV. The CDR3 spans 13 residues. This CDR3 is CASHAGGYNEQFF. The CDR3 nucleotides are TGTGCCAGTCATGCAGGGGGTTACAATGAGCAGTTCTTC.

The chain carries TRBV7-3 and TRBJ1-1, with 10 bases aligning to TRBD1. Trimming removed 4 bases from V and 1 base from J; junction bases left unmatched: 6. Germline loops: CDR1 SGHTA, CDR2 FQGTGA. The CDR3 loop spans 16 amino acids. CDR3 coding DNA: TGTGCCAGCAGCTCCGACAGGGGGCAGGGGAACACTGAAGCTTTCTTT. Residues: CASSSDRGQGNTEAFF. Variable domain in full (rest from reference TRBV7-3 and TRBJ1-1): GAGVSQTPSNKVTEKGKYVELRCDPISGHTALYWYRQSLGQGPEFLIYFQGTGAADDSGLPNDRFFAVRPEGSVSTLKIQRTERGDSAVYLCASSSDRGQGNTEAFFGQGTRLTVV.

In the case of this clone: At the DNA level, this CDR3 is encoded by other sequences in the same sample as well. The V and J genes are TRBV28 and TRBJ2-1; D is undetermined. V lost 2 bases, J lost 0 bases, and 8 bases lay in between. CDR1 is MDHEN, CDR2 SYDVKM, per germline. The CDR3 consists of 15 residues. The CDR3 spells CASSLTGDSYNEQFF. CDR3 bases: TGTGCCAGCAGTTTAACCGGAGACTCCTACAATGAGCAGTTCTTC.

The CDR3 DNA reads as TGTGCCAGCAGTTTAAACCGGGGGATGGAGCAGTTCTTC. It codes for CASSLNRGMEQFF. The genes are TRBV6-5 and TRBJ2-1; the D gene is possibly TRBD2 (6 bases). Germline lookup yields CDR1 MNHEY and CDR2 SVGAGI. This CDR3 has 13 amino acids. V gave up 4 bases and J gave up 10 bases, with 14 bases separating them.

V and J are TRBV5-6 and TRBJ2-5; D is ambiguous. The CDR3 loop spans 14 amino acids. Trimming removed 2 bases at V and 5 bases at J, with 13 bases between. CDR1 is SGHDT, CDR2 YYEEEE, per germline. The CDR3 protein is CASSLVATAETQYF. The CDR3 coding sequence is TGTGCCAGCAGCTTAGTGGCAACAGCTGAGACCCAGTACTTC.

The CDR3 spells CSVTHSELAVYNTGELFF. The CDR3 nucleotides read TGCAGCGTTACCCACTCCGAACTAGCGGTCTATAACACCGGGGAGCTGTTTTTT. The chain is built from TRBV29-1 and TRBJ2-2, with 8 bases identical to TRBD2. Per the germline V gene, CDR1 is SQVTM and CDR2 is ANQGSEA. After removal of 5 bases from V and 2 bases from J, the junction contained 16 bases not matched to a gene. The CDR3 has 18 amino acids.

This chain links TRBV6-2 or TRBV6-3 with TRBJ2-1, with 16 bases matching TRBD2. The V gene end was trimmed by 6 bases and the J gene end by 2 bases; junction bases not matched to a gene: 10. There are 19 residues in the CDR3. The germline V gene has CDR1 MNHEY and CDR2 SVGEGT. CDR3 bases: TGTGCCAGCAGCCAAACCGGGACTAGCGGGGGGGCCCCCTACAATGAGCAGTTCTTC. Its translation: CASSQTGTSGGAPYNEQFF.

The chain employs TRBV15 and TRBJ1-2; the D is unclear. The CDR3 is made up of 13 amino acids. Looked up from germline, CDR1 is LNHNV and CDR2 is YYDKDF (reference sequence). Trimming left V 0 bases short and J 6 bases short, with 8 bases between. The CDR3 sequence is CATSRDRPDGYTF. CDR3 DNA sequence: TGTGCCACCAGCAGAGATCGGCCTGATGGCTACACCTTC. Full variable domain (rest looked up from reference TRBV15 and TRBJ1-2): DAMVIQNPRYQVTQFGKPVTLSCSQTLNHNVMYWYQQKSSQAPKLLFHYYDKDFNNEADTPDNFQSRRPNTSFCFLDIRSPGLGDTAMYLCATSRDRPDGYTFGSGTRLTVV.